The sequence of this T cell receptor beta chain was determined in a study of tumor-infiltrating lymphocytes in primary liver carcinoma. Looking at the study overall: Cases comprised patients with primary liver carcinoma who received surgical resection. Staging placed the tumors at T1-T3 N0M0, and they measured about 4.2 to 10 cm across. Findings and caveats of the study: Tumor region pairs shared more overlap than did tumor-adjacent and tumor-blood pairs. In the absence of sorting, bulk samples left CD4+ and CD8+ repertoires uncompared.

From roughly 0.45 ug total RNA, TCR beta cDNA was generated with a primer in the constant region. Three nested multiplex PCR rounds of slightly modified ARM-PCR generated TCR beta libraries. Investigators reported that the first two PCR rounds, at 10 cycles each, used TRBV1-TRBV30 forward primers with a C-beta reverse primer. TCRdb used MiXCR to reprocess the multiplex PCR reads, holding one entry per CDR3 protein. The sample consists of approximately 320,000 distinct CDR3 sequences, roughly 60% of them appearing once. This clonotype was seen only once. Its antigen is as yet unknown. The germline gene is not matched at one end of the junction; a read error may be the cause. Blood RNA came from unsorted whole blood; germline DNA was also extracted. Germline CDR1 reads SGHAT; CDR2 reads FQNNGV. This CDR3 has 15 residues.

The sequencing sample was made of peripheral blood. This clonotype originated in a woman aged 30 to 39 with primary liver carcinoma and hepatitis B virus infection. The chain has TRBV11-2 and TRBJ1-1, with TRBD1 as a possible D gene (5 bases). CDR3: CARSLGELGNTDAFF. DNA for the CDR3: TGTGCCAGGAGCTTAGGGGAGTTAGGTAACACTGATGCTTTCTTT.